This T cell receptor beta chain was captured by sequencing in a study of Ad26.COV2.S vaccination and SARS-CoV-2 variants. Only in-frame clones appear in the TCRdb table, and some are missing; sequencing was by immunoSEQ multiplex PCR. This table has 430,000 or so clones, roughly nine tenths appearing once. Treatment specified: some 19 received Ad26.COV2.S at low or high dose, single or two shots; five or six received placebo; per-sample allocation not given. Sampling occurred on day 63 after the first vaccine or placebo injection. Donor was an adult aged 18-55 years in Boston. V was pared by 7 bases and J by 6 bases, with 12 bases between. Looked up from germline, CDR1 is ENHRY and CDR2 is SYGVKD. The CDR3 contains 12 residues.

The V call is TRBV10-3, the J call TRBJ1-1, with D uncertain. The sequence was obtained from a person aged 18 to 65 who received the Ad26.COV2.S COVID-19 vaccine or a placebo. Sequencing was performed on peripheral blood, taken in a trial of Ad26.COV2.S vaccine versus placebo. This chain's CDR3 is CAINAGGAEAFF. The CDR3 bases are TGTGCCATCAATGCAGGTGGAGCTGAAGCTTTCTTT.